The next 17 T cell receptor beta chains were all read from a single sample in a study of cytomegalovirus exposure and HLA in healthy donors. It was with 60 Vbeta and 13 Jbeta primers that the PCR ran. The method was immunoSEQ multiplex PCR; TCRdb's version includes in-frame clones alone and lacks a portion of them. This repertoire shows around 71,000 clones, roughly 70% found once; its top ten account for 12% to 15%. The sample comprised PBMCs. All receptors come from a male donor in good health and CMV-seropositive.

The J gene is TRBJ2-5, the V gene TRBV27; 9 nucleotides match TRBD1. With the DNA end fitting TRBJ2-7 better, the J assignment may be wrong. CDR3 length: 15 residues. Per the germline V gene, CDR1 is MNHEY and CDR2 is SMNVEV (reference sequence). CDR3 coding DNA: TGTGCCAGCAGTCCAATCCCGACAGGGGGCTACGAGCAGTACTTC. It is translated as CASSPIPTGGYEQYF.

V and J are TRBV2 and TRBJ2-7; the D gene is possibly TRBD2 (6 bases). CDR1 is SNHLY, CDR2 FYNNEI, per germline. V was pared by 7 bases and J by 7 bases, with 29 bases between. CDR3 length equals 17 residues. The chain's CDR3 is CASTPRRADPLKGEQYF. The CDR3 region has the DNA TGTGCCAGCACCCCGAGGAGGGCAGACCCATTGAAGGGAGAGCAGTACTTC.

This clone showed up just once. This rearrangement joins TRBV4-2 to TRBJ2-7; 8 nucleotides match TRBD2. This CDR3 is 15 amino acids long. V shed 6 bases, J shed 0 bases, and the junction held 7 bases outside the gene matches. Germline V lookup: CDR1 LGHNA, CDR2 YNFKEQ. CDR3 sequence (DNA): TGTGCCAGCAGTCAGGTACTAGCGGACTCCTACGAGCAGTACTTC. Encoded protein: CASSQVLADSYEQYF.

The CDR3 spells CASLHGGEQYF. The DNA of the CDR3 is TGCGCCAGCTTACACGGGGGCGAGCAGTACTTC. The chain couples TRBV10-2 to TRBJ2-7, with D possibly being TRBD2 (6 bases). There are 11 residues in the CDR3. The germline V gene has CDR1 WSHSY and CDR2 SAAADI. V was cut by 8 bases and J by 6 bases, with 11 bases left in between.

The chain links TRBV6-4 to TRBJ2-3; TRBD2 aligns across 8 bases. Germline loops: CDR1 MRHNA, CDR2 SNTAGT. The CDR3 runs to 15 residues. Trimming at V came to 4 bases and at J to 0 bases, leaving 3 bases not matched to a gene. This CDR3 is CASSVQRGSTDTQYF. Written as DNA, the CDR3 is TGTGCCAGCAGTGTGCAGCGGGGGAGCACAGATACGCAGTATTTT.

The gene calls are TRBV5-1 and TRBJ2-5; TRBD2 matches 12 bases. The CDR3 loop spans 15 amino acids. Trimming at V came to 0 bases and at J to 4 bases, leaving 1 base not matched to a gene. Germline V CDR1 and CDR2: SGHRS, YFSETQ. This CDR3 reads CASSLVGLAGETQYF. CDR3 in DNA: TGCGCCAGCAGCTTGGTGGGACTAGCGGGAGAGACCCAGTACTTC.

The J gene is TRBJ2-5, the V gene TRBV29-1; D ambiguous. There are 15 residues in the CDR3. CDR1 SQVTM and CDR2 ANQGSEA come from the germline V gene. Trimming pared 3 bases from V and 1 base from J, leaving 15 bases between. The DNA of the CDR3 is TGCAGCGTTGAGGAACTGGGCCCCACCCAAGAGACCCAGTACTTC. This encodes CSVEELGPTQETQYF.

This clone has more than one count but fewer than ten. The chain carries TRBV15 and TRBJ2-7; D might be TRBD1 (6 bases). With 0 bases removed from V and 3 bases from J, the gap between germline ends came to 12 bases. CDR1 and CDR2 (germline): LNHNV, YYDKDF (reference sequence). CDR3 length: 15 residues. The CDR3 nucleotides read TGTGCCACCAGCAGAGAGCTACAGGGTCTCTACGAGCAGTACTTC. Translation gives CATSRELQGLYEQYF.

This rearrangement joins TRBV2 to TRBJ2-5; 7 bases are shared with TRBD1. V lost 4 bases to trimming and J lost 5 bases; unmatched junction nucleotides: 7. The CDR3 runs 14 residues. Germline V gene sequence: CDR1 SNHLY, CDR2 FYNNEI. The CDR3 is CASSVQQGQETQYF. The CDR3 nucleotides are TGTGCCAGCAGTGTTCAACAGGGGCAGGAGACCCAGTACTTC.

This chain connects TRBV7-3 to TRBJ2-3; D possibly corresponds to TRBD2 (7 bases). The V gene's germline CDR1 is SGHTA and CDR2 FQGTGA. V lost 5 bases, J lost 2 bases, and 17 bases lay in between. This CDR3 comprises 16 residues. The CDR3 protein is CASSPQGRVDTDTQYF. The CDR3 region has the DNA TGTGCCAGCAGCCCTCAGGGGAGGGTGGACACAGATACGCAGTATTTT.

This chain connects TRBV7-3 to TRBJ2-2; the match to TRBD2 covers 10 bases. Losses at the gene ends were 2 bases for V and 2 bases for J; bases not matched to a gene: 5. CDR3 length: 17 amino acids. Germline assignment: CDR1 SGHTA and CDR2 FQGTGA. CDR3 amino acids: CASSLFASGSNTGELFF. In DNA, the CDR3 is TGTGCCAGCAGCTTATTCGCTAGCGGGAGTAACACCGGGGAGCTGTTTTTT.

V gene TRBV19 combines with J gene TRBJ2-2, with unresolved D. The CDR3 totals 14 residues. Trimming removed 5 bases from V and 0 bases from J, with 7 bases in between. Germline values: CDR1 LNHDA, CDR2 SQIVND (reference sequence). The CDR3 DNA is TGTGCCAGTAGTTTAACACCGAACACCGGGGAGCTGTTTTTT. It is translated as CASSLTPNTGELFF.

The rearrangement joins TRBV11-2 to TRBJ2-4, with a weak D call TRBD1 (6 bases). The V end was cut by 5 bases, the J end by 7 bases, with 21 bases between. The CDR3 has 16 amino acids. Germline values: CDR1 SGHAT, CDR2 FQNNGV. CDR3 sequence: CASSARDPKRGNIQYF. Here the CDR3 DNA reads TGTGCCAGCAGCGCCCGGGATCCAAAAAGGGGGAACATTCAGTACTTC.

Here the CDR3 DNA reads TGTGCCAGCAGTGAAGAAAGGGTAGCGTCGTACTACGAGCAGTACTTC. It encodes CASSEERVASYYEQYF. The rearrangement joins TRBV6-1 to TRBJ2-7; TRBD2 is a possible D gene (5 bases). This CDR3 is 16 amino acids long. Trimming removed 1 base from V and 3 bases from J, with 16 bases in between. Looked up from germline, CDR1 is MNHNS and CDR2 is SASEGT.

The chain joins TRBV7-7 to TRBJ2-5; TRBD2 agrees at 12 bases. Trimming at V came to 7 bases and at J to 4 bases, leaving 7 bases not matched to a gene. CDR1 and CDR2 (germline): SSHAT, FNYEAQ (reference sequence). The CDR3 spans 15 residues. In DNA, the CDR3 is TGTGCCAGCACCTCTGGACTAGCGGGGTTAGAGACCCAGTACTTC. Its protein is CASTSGLAGLETQYF.

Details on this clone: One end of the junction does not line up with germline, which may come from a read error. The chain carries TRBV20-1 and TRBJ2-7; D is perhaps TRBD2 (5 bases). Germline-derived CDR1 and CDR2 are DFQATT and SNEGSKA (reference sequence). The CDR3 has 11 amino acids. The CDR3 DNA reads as TGCGGTGCTGACTACTCCTACGAGCAGTACTTC. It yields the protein CGADYSYEQYF.

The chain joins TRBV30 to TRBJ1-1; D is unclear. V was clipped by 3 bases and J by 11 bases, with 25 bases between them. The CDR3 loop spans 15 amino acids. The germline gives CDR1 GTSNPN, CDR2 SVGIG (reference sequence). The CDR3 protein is CAWSPSSYGPTHAFF. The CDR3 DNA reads TGTGCCTGGAGCCCTAGCTCCTACGGGCCAACTCATGCTTTCTTT.